This section outlines one TCR beta chain sequence together with its context. The antigen is unknown. This CDR3 comprises 15 residues. Trimming removed 5 bases at V and 2 bases at J, with 15 bases between. CDR1 MNHEY and CDR2 SVGAGI come from the germline V gene. The sample originates from a study of immune evolution from preneoplasia to lung adenocarcinoma. General study results and limits: Top clone frequencies peaked in normal lung, apparently declining through invasive adenocarcinoma. Normal lung had highest clonality; later lesions appeared denser, more diverse.

Clones were sequenced by immunoSEQ multiplex PCR, and TCRdb holds only the in-frame ones, with some missing. Of some 5,000 clones in the sample, around 77% are singletons; the top ten hold approximately 15%. J is TRBJ2-5 and V is TRBV6-5; D could derive from TRBD1 or TRBD2 (5 bases each). The origin of this receptor is a person over 45 with lung adenocarcinoma. The sample was FFPE normal lung tissue adjacent to the tumor. The CDR3 coding sequence is TGTGCCAGCAGTCTCTCTATCGAGGGGCAAGAGACCCAGTACTTC. Encoded protein: CASSLSIEGQETQYF.